This T cell receptor beta chain was recorded in a study of CD8 T cells in Susac syndrome. The sequenced target, TCR beta, came from blood CD8+ and CD4+ T cells. As controls, healthy donors matched for age and sex were used. Reverse transcription of 0.5 to 1 ug RNA was performed with random hexamers. Multiplex immunoSEQ PCR targeted 54 Vbeta and 13 Jbeta TCR beta segments. TCRdb independently ran MiXCR on the immunoSEQ multiplex PCR reads; one entry per CDR3 protein. The data show approximately 110,000 distinct CDR3 sequences, more than 90% seen once. Germline values: CDR1 KGHSH, CDR2 LQKENI. V lost 1 base and J lost 6, with 10 bases in between. There are 14 residues in the CDR3.

Sequenced sample: CD4+ T cells from PBMCs. V gene TRBV18 combines with J gene TRBJ2-1; D might be TRBD2 (5 bases). The clonotype was recovered from a human donor in good health. The DNA for the CDR3 is TGTGCCAGCTCACCACTCGCGGGCCCCAATGAGCAGTTCTTC. Translation: CASSPLAGPNEQFF.